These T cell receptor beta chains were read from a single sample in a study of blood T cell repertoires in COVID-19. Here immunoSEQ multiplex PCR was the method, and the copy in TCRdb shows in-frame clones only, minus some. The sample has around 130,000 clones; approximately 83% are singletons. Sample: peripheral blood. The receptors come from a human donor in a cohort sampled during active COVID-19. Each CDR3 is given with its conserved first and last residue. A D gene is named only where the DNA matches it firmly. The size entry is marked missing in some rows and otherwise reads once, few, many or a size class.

TGCGCCAGCAGCTTGGAGGGGTCTAGTGAGCAGTTCTTC CASSLEGSSEQFF TRBV5-1 . once TRBJ2-1 13
TGTGCCAGCAGTTTATACGGGGGTGGGACCTACGAGCAGTACTTC CASSLYGGGTYEQYF TRBV27 . . TRBJ2-7 15
TGCGCCAGCAGCCAAGTACCCTTGGGGGCCTTAAATGAAAAACTGTTTTTT CASSQVPLGALNEKLFF TRBV4-1 . once TRBJ1-4 17
TGTGCCAGCAGTCCGCCGGGACGGATGACTAGCGGCTCAGATACGCAGTATTTT CASSPPGRMTSGSDTQYF TRBV28 TRBD2 . TRBJ2-3 18
TGTGCCAGCAGTGAAGTCCGGGGAGGGGCTAATGAAAAACTGTTTTTT CASSEVRGGANEKLFF TRBV6-1 . . TRBJ1-4 16
TGTGCCAGTAGTATAGTCCGGCAGGCCCAGCATTTT CASSIVRQAQHF TRBV19 . . TRBJ1-5 12
TGTGCCAGCAGTTGGGGACAGGGGACCAATCAGCCCCAGCATTTT CASSWGQGTNQPQHF TRBV6-5 TRBD1 . TRBJ1-5 15
TGTGCCAGCAGTTACCGGTCAGGGGGCTCTGAAAAACTGTTTTTT CASSYRSGGSEKLFF TRBV6-6 TRBD1 . TRBJ1-4 15
TGTGCCAGCAGCTTAATCGTTCGACAGGGCAACTACGAGCAGTACTTC CASSLIVRQGNYEQYF TRBV7-2 TRBD1 . TRBJ2-7 16
TGCGCCAGCAGCGAACAGGAGATGGGCTACACCTTC CASSEQEMGYTF TRBV5-1 . . TRBJ1-2 12
TGTGCCAGCAGCGCAGCCCCGACAGGGTATGGCAATCAGCCCCAGCATTTT CASSAAPTGYGNQPQHF TRBV7-2 TRBD1 . TRBJ1-5 17
TGTGCCAGCAGCTTCAACAGGGGAAGCTCTGGAAACACCATATATTTT CASSFNRGSSGNTIYF TRBV5-5 TRBD1 . TRBJ1-3 16
TGTGCCAGCAGCCAAGTAGGGTGGACAGGGGGCGAACCTCAGTACTTC CASSQVGWTGGEPQYF TRBV14 TRBD1 few TRBJ2-4 16
TGTGCCAGCAGCAAGTCTAACAGGAGAACCCAAGAGACCCAGTACTTC CASSKSNRRTQETQYF TRBV5-4 . . TRBJ2-5 16
TGTGCCAGCAGCTTACCGTTCGGGACAGCGAACACCGGGGAGCTGTTTTTT CASSLPFGTANTGELFF TRBV7-3 TRBD1 few TRBJ2-2 17
TGCGCCAGCAACAAGGGGGCTTCCTACGAGCAGTACTTC CASNKGASYEQYF TRBV5-1 TRBD1 . TRBJ2-7 13
TGTGCCAGCAGATCGGGGGAAGGGGCCCAGCATTTT CASRSGEGAQHF TRBV25-1 . few TRBJ1-5 12
TGTGCCAGCAGTCCGGCAAACAGGGGGCAGGGTGAAGCTTTCTTT CASSPANRGQGEAFF TRBV6-5 TRBD1 . TRBJ1-1 15
TGTGCCAGCAGCCAACTTGGACTAGCGGGGGGAAAAGAGCAGTACTTC CASSQLGLAGGKEQYF TRBV14 TRBD2 few TRBJ2-7 16
TGCGCCAGCAGCTTCACAGGGTTGAGGGCTGAAGCTTTCTTT CASSFTGLRAEAFF TRBV5-1 . . TRBJ1-1 14
TGCGCCAGCAGCCAATCGACAGGGGGATCCTACAATGAGCAGTTCTTC CASSQSTGGSYNEQFF TRBV5-1 TRBD1 . TRBJ2-1 16
TGTGCCAGCAGCGTAGGACGGGGTGAGGCCAACGTCCTGACTTTC CASSVGRGEANVLTF TRBV9 . . TRBJ2-6 15
TGCGCCAGCAGCTCGGGAAGCTCCTACGAGCAGTACTTC CASSSGSSYEQYF TRBV5-1 . . TRBJ2-7 13
TGTGCCAGCAGCGCGGGGGGGGGCCACACAGATACGCAGTATTTT CASSAGGGHTDTQYF TRBV7-9 TRBD2 . TRBJ2-3 15
TGTGCCAGCAGTTTCCCAGACAGGGGCGTCTACGAGCAGTACTTC CASSFPDRGVYEQYF TRBV6-5 TRBD1 few TRBJ2-7 15
TGTGCCAGCAGCTCGGGAAGCACGGCTACGCAGTATTTT CASSSGSTATQYF TRBV7-2 . . TRBJ2-3 13
TGTGCCAGCAGTTACTCGACAGGGGTAGCTTTCTTT CASSYSTGVAFF TRBV6-5 TRBD1 . TRBJ1-1 12
TGCGCCAGCAGCTTGTCAAGCGGCACTGAAGCTTTCTTT CASSLSSGTEAFF TRBV5-1 . . TRBJ1-1 13
TGCAGCGTTGACGGAGAAAGCTACGAGCAGTACTTC CSVDGESYEQYF TRBV29-1 . . TRBJ2-7 12
TGCGCCAGCAGCCCGAACAGGGGTGGCTACACCTTC CASSPNRGGYTF TRBV5-1 TRBD1 . TRBJ1-2 12
TGTGCCAGCAGCGCAACTCCGGAGGGGTCACCCCTCCACTTT CASSATPEGSPLHF TRBV7-3 . . TRBJ1-6 14
TGTGCCAGCAGTTTATACAGGGGGCGCAGTATGATTGAAGCTTTCTTT CASSLYRGRSMIEAFF TRBV27 TRBD1 . TRBJ1-1 16
TGCGCCAGCAGCTCCAGCGGGGAGACCCAGTACTTC CASSSSGETQYF TRBV5-1 . . TRBJ2-5 12
TGTGCCAGTAGTTTCCGGGACAGAGGCGGCCAGTACTTC CASSFRDRGGQYF TRBV19 TRBD1 . TRBJ2-5 13
TGTGCCAGCAGCTCCGGGACTAGCGGGCTCTACGAGCAGTACTTC CASSSGTSGLYEQYF TRBV6-5 TRBD2 . TRBJ2-7 15
TGTGCCAGCAGTCGAGCAACAGGGAACACTGAAGCTTTCTTT CASSRATGNTEAFF TRBV6-5 . . TRBJ1-1 14
TGTGCCAGCAGCTTAAACAACGGGAAGCAGTACTTC CASSLNNGKQYF TRBV11-2 . . TRBJ2-7 12
TGTGCCAGCAGCTTAACCCAGGCGGGGGACACTGAAGCTTTCTTT CASSLTQAGDTEAFF TRBV7-9 . few TRBJ1-1 15
TGTGCCAGCTCACCCTGGCAGGGCTCCTACAATGAGCAGTTCTTC CASSPWQGSYNEQFF TRBV18 . . TRBJ2-1 15
TGTGCCAGCAGCCAAGTGGGGGAGGGGGGGCCCGCAGATACGCAGTATTTT CASSQVGEGGPADTQYF TRBV3-1/TRBV3-2 . once TRBJ2-3 17
TGTGCCAGCAGCGCGCCCCTTGGGGCAGGGAATAATTCACCCCTCCACTTT CASSAPLGAGNNSPLHF TRBV9 . . TRBJ1-6 17
TGTGCCACCAGTGATAGCAGGCAGGGGAGAACTGAAGCTTTCTTT CATSDSRQGRTEAFF TRBV24-1 . . TRBJ1-1 15
TGTGCCAGCAGCCAAGCCCTGGGCCTCGATGGCTACACCTTC CASSQALGLDGYTF TRBV3-1/TRBV3-2 . . TRBJ1-2 14
TGTGCCAGCAGCCTTTGGGACAGGGAGTATCAGCCCCAGCATTTT CASSLWDREYQPQHF TRBV16 TRBD1 . TRBJ1-5 15
TGTGCCAGCAGCGTAAGTACAGGGAGCTATGGCTACACCTTC CASSVSTGSYGYTF TRBV9 . . TRBJ1-2 14
TGTGCCAGCAGCCTCAGACAGGGACCAGATACGCAGTATTTT CASSLRQGPDTQYF TRBV3-1/TRBV3-2 TRBD1 . TRBJ2-3 14
TGTGCCAGCAGAAGAGCGGGGGGGGCTGGCTCCTACGAGCAGTACTTC CASRRAGGAGSYEQYF TRBV6-6 TRBD2 . TRBJ2-7 16
TGTGCCAGCAGTCCCCGGGTAACTGGAAACACCATATATTTT CASSPRVTGNTIYF TRBV6-5 . . TRBJ1-3 14
TGTGCCAGCAGCCTGTCGACAGGGACTGGCACTGAAGCTTTCTTT CASSLSTGTGTEAFF TRBV14 TRBD1 . TRBJ1-1 15
TGCGCCAGCAGCTTGCAGTGGACACAAGATGAAGCTTTCTTT CASSLQWTQDEAFF TRBV5-1 . . TRBJ1-1 14
TGTGCCAGCAGTGAGGACAACAGGGAGGGCGAAAAACTGTTTTTT CASSEDNREGEKLFF TRBV2 . . TRBJ1-4 15
TGTGCCAGCAGCGGGACAGAAGCCAAAAACATTCAGTACTTC CASSGTEAKNIQYF TRBV6-5 TRBD1 . TRBJ2-4 14
TGTGCCAGTAGCATCGCAAGCGGTAGCTCTGGGGCCAACGTCCTGACTTTC CASSIASGSSGANVLTF TRBV19 . once TRBJ2-6 17
TGCGCCAGCAGCCTGGACAGGGATGGCTACACCTTC CASSLDRDGYTF TRBV5-1 TRBD1 . TRBJ1-2 12
TGTGCCAGCAGCCTCCGTCATCCCGGTACTAGCGGGGATACGCAGTATTTT CASSLRHPGTSGDTQYF TRBV11-2 TRBD2 . TRBJ2-3 17
TGTGCCAGCAGTTTACCGGGACTACATTCCTACGAGCAGTACTTC CASSLPGLHSYEQYF TRBV28 TRBD2 . TRBJ2-7 15
TGTGCCAGCAGTGACAGGTCAGGGGCTAAAGAGACCCAGTACTTC CASSDRSGAKETQYF TRBV2 . . TRBJ2-5 15